Listed below are T cell receptor beta chains from one sample, sequenced in a study of graft-versus-host responses after intestinal transplantation. Sequencing was performed with immunoSEQ multiplex PCR; in TCRdb, only in-frame clones are kept and a portion is missing. Found here are about 15,000 clones, 70% to 90% of them singletons; the top ten hold 6.6%. The source was bone marrow, collected roughly 4 months after intestinal transplantation. The receptors shown here come from a human patient who received an intestinal transplant, so some T cells may come from the graft donor. Both conserved end residues are part of each CDR3. D genes are given only for firm matches. Size values are once, few and many counts, or a class for expanded clones, and some rows have none.

>TRBV28|NA|NA|12|TRBJ2-1
CASSLSVYEQFF
TGTGCCAGCAGTTTATCGGTTTATGAGCAGTTCTTC
>TRBV7-8|TRBD2|NA|17|TRBJ2-5
CASSLRTSGRGGETQYF
TGTGCCAGCAGCCTCCGGACTAGCGGGAGAGGGGGAGAGACCCAGTACTTC
>TRBV7-2|NA|NA|15|TRBJ2-7
CASSLGGSLTYEQYF
TGTGCCAGCAGCTTAGGGGGCAGCCTAACCTACGAGCAGTACTTC
>TRBV10-3|TRBD1|NA|13|TRBJ1-5
CAISDARGQPQHF
TGTGCCATCAGTGACGCCAGGGGGCAGCCCCAGCATTTT
>TRBV10-2|TRBD2|NA|15|TRBJ2-1
CASTQTGLASGEQFF
TGCGCCAGCACCCAAACCGGACTAGCCTCCGGTGAGCAGTTCTTC
>TRBV15|NA|NA|14|TRBJ1-2
CATSRGGYNYGYTF
TGTGCCACCAGCAGAGGAGGGTATAACTATGGCTACACCTTC
>TRBV10-3|NA|NA|14|TRBJ2-7
CAISESLLPYEQYF
TGTGCCATCAGTGAGTCGTTACTACCCTACGAGCAGTACTTC
>TRBV27|TRBD2|NA|16|TRBJ2-5
CASSLLASGAGETQYF
TGTGCCAGCAGTTTATTGGCTAGCGGGGCGGGGGAGACCCAGTACTTC
>TRBV6-5|NA|NA|13|TRBJ1-2
CASSSDGPYGYTF
TGTGCCAGCAGTTCGGACGGTCCCTATGGCTACACCTTC
>TRBV28|NA|once|13|TRBJ1-4
CASSAYRGEKLFF
TGTGCCAGCAGCGCATACCGGGGGGAAAAACTGTTTTTT
>TRBV6-1|NA|NA|15|TRBJ1-2
CASSGVQGPGDGYTF
TGTGCCAGCAGTGGGGTACAGGGACCCGGTGATGGCTACACCTTC
>TRBV10-1|TRBD1|NA|21|TRBJ2-4
CASSRLPGTGSRLPLQNIQYF
TGCGCCAGCAGTAGGTTACCAGGGACAGGGTCCCGTTTACCCCTTCAAAACATTCAGTACTTC
>TRBV28|NA|NA|13|TRBJ1-5
CAARPGLNQPQHF
TGTGCTGCCAGACCAGGCCTCAATCAGCCCCAGCATTTT
>TRBV28|NA|NA|15|TRBJ1-4
CASSTWTATNEKLFF
TGTGCCAGCAGCACTTGGACAGCAACTAATGAAAAACTGTTTTTT
>TRBV4-3|NA|NA|13|TRBJ2-1
CASSQVEVGEQFF
TGCGCCAGCAGCCAAGTTGAGGTGGGAGAGCAGTTCTTC
>TRBV28|NA|NA|14|TRBJ2-3
CASIGGLHTDTQYF
TGTGCCAGCATTGGGGGCCTTCACACAGATACGCAGTATTTT
>TRBV7-3|TRBD1|NA|14|TRBJ1-6
CASSLGTANSPLHF
TGTGCCAGCAGCTTGGGGACAGCAAATTCACCCCTCCACTTT
>TRBV28|NA|NA|14|TRBJ2-7
CASSLPSGSYEQYF
TGTGCCAGCAGTCTCCCGAGCGGGTCCTACGAGCAGTACTTC
>TRBV4-3|TRBD1|NA|15|TRBJ2-7
CASSRGTGRYYEQYF
TGCGCCAGCAGCCGAGGGACAGGGAGGTACTACGAGCAGTACTTC
>TRBV15|NA|NA|15|TRBJ1-5
CATSRDKRGDQPQHF
TGTGCCACCAGCAGGGACAAAAGAGGCGATCAGCCCCAGCATTTT
>TRBV6-5|TRBD2|NA|15|TRBJ2-4
CASSRDGRGQDIQYF
TGTGCCAGCAGTCGGGACGGGAGGGGTCAAGACATTCAGTACTTC
>TRBV29-1|TRBD1|NA|17|TRBJ2-1
CSVEDLIGTEKYNEQFF
TGCAGCGTTGAAGATCTGATTGGGACAGAAAAGTACAATGAGCAGTTCTTC
>TRBV28|NA|once|14|TRBJ1-1
CASSFQGLNTEAFF
TGTGCCAGCAGTTTTCAGGGGCTGAACACTGAAGCTTTCTTT
>TRBV7-9|TRBD2|NA|16|TRBJ2-7
CASSLHPPSGEYEQYF
TGTGCCAGCAGCTTACACCCTCCTAGCGGGGAGTACGAGCAGTACTTC
>TRBV10-3|NA|NA|15|TRBJ2-5
CAIRSSATIEETQYF
TGTGCCATCAGGTCTAGCGCCACTATCGAAGAGACCCAGTACTTC